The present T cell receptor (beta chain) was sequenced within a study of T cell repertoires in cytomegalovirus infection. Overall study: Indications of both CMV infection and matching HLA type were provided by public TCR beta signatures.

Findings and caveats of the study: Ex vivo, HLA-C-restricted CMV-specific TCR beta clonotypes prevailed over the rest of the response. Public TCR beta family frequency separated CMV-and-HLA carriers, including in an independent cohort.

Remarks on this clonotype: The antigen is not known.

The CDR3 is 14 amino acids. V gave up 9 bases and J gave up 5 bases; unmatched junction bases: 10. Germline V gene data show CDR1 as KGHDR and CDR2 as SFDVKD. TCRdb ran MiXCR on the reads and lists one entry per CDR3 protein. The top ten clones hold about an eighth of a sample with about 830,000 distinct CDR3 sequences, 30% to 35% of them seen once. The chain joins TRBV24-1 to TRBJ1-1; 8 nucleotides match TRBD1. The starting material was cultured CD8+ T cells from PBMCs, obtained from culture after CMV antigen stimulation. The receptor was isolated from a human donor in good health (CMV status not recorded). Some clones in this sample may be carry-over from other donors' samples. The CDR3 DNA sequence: TGTGCCACCTGGAGAACAGGGGGTGGGACTGAAGCTTTCTTT. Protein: CATWRTGGGTEAFF.